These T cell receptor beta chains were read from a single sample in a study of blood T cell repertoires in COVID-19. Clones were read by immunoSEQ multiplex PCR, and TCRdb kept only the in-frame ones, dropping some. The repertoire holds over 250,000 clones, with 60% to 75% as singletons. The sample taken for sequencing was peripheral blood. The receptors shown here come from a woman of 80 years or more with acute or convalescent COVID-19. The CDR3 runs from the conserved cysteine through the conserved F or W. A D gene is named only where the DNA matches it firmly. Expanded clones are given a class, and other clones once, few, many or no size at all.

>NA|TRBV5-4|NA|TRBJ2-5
TGTGCCAGCAGCAGGGGCCAAGGAGAGACCCAGTACTTC
CASSRGQGETQYF
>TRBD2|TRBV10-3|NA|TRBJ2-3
TGTGCCGCCTCCGAGGGAGGGGATTTCACAGATACGCAGTATTTT
CAASEGGDFTDTQYF
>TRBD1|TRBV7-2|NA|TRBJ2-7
TGTGCCAGCAGCTTAGATTACAGGGGCGAGCAGTACTTC
CASSLDYRGEQYF
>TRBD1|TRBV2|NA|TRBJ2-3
TGTGCCAGCAGCACTCCGGGACAGGGCCGAATAGATACGCAGTATTTT
CASSTPGQGRIDTQYF
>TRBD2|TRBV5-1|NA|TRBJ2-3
TGCGCCAGCAGCGTGGGACTAGCGGGAGCTAGCACAGATACGCAGTATTTT
CASSVGLAGASTDTQYF
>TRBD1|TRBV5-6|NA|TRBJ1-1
TGTGCCAGCAGCTCCAGCGGACAGGGGAATAGAGCTTTCTTT
CASSSSGQGNRAFF
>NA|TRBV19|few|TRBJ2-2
TGTGCCAGTAGTTTCACAGGGAATGGCGGCGGGGAGCTGTTTTTT
CASSFTGNGGGELFF
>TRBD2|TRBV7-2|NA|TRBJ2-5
TGTGCCAGCAGCTTAAACCGAGCGGGGCTCGTGAGAGAGACCCAGTACTTC
CASSLNRAGLVRETQYF
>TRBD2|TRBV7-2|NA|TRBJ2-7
TGTGCCAGCAGCCTGCAAGCGGGAATCTCCTACGAGCAGTACTTC
CASSLQAGISYEQYF
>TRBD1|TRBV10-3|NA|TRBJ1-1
TGTGCCATCAGGGGACAGGAAGGTTCTGAAGCTTTCTTT
CAIRGQEGSEAFF
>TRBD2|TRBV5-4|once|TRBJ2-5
TGTGCCAGCAGCCCAGGGACTAGCGGAGAGACCCAGTACTTC
CASSPGTSGETQYF
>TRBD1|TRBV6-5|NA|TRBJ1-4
TGTGCCAGCAGACAACAGGGGGCATCTAATGAAAAACTGTTTTTT
CASRQQGASNEKLFF
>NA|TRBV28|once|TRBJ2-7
TGTGCCAGCAGTTCAAGGGAGTACGAGCAGTACTTC
CASSSREYEQYF
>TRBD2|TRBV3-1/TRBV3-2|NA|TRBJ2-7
TGTGCCAGCAGCCAACGACTAGCGGGGAACTACGAGCAGTACTTC
CASSQRLAGNYEQYF
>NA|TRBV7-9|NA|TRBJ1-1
TGTGCCAGCAGCTTAGGAGGAGGGGACACTGAAGCTTTCTTT
CASSLGGGDTEAFF
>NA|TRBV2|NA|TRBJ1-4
TGTGCCAGCAGTGCGGTCCGTAATGAAAAACTGTTTTTT
CASSAVRNEKLFF
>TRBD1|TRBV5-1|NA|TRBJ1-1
TGCGCCAGCAGCTTGACAGGGGTGGCTGAAGCTTTCTTT
CASSLTGVAEAFF
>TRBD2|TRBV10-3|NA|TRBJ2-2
TGTGCCATCAGTGTAGCGGGGGGAACGAACACCGGGGAGCTGTTTTTT
CAISVAGGTNTGELFF
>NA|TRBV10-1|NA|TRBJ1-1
TGCGCCAGCAGTGAGTCGACGGATGTAACAGGGAGCATGAACACTGAAGCTTTCTTT
CASSESTDVTGSMNTEAFF
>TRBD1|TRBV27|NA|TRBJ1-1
TGTGCCAGCAGTCCACTAGGTCTACGGGGCCCGACAGGGGTGAACACTGAAGCTTTCTTT
CASSPLGLRGPTGVNTEAFF
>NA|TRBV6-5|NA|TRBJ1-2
TGTGCCAGCACCCCGGCTCGCGGGGGGGTCTATGGCTACACCTTC
CASTPARGGVYGYTF
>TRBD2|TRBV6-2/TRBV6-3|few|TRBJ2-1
TGTGCCAGCAGTTCCCAGCGGGAGATCTACAATGAGCAGTTCTTC
CASSSQREIYNEQFF
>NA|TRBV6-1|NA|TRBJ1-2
TGTGCCAGCAGTGATAACAGGGCGCTGTATGGCTACACCTTC
CASSDNRALYGYTF
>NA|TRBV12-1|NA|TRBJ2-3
TGTGCCAGCAGACCCCGTAGCGGGGGGGCAATCCCAGATACGCAGTATTTT
CASRPRSGGAIPDTQYF
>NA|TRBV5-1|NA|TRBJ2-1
TGCGCCAGCAGCCAGACGTGGGACTCCCCTTCTGAGCAGTTCTTC
CASSQTWDSPSEQFF
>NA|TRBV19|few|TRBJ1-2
TGTGCCAGTATGGGGGGGCTCGGCTATGGCTACACCTTC
CASMGGLGYGYTF
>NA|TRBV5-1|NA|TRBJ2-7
TGCGCCAGCACAATCCGGGTATGGTCCTACGAGCAGTACTTC
CASTIRVWSYEQYF
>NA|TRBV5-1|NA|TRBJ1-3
TGCGCCAGCAGCTCCGGGGTAGTGGGTTCTGGAAACACCATATATTTT
CASSSGVVGSGNTIYF
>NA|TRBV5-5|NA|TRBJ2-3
TGTGCCAGCAGCTACTCGGGAACAGATACGCAGTATTTT
CASSYSGTDTQYF
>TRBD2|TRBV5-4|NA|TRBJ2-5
TGTGCCAGCAGAAGGTCGAGCGGGGGCCCAGGGGAGACCCAGTACTTC
CASRRSSGGPGETQYF
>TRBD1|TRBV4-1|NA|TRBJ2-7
TGCGCCAGCAGCCAAGGCCTGGGGACAGGGAGGTCCAACGAGCAGTACTTC
CASSQGLGTGRSNEQYF
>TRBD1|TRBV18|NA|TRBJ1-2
TGTGCCAGCTCACGGGAGACAGGGGGCCAACACGGCTATGGCTACACCTTC
CASSRETGGQHGYGYTF
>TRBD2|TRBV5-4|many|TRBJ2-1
TGTGCCAGCAGCAAAACGGGGCGACTAGCGGGAGACAATGAGCAGTTCTTC
CASSKTGRLAGDNEQFF
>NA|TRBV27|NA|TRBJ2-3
TGTGCCAGCAGTTTAGAAGGGCCCTGGGGGCCCTCGCAGTATTTT
CASSLEGPWGPSQYF
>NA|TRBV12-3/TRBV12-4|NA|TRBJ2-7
TGTGCCAGCAGTTTAGGCGGATTTTACGAGCAGTACTTC
CASSLGGFYEQYF
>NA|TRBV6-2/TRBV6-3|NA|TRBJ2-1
TGTGCCAGCAGTGCCGGGTTAGCGGTGATGAATGAGCAGTTCTTC
CASSAGLAVMNEQFF
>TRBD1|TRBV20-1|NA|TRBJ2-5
TGCAGTGCTAGTCCCTTGACAGGGGCTCAAGAGACCCAGTACTTC
CSASPLTGAQETQYF
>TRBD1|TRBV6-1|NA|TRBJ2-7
TGTGCCAGCAGTGAAGCCTGGGGACAGATTGAATACGAGCAGTACTTC
CASSEAWGQIEYEQYF
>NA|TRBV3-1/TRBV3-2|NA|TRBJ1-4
TGTGCCAGCAGCCACGGGACAAGGAATGAAAAACTGTTTTTT
CASSHGTRNEKLFF
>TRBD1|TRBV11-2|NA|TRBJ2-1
TGTGCCAGCAGTTTTGCCGGGACAGGGAACTACAATGAGCAGTTCTTC
CASSFAGTGNYNEQFF
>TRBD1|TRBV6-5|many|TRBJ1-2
TGTGCCAGCAGTCCACAGGGGTCAGGCTTCTATGGCTACACCTTC
CASSPQGSGFYGYTF
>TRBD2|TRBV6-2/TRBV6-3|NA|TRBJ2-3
TGTGCCAGCAGTTATTCAGCGGGGGGTTGGGATACGCAGTATTTT
CASSYSAGGWDTQYF
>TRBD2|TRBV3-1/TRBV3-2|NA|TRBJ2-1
TGTGCCAGCAGCCAAGGCATGGTCAGGCGGGGGGGAAACAATGAGCAGTTCTTC
CASSQGMVRRGGNNEQFF
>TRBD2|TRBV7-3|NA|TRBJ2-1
TGTGCCAGCAGCTTAATGGGGCGGAGGGAGACTAGCGGGGTGGTATTGGATGAGCAGTTCTTC
CASSLMGRRETSGVVLDEQFF
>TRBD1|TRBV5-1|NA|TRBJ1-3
TGCGCCAGCAGCTTACAGGGGGTATCATCTGGAAACACCATATATTTT
CASSLQGVSSGNTIYF
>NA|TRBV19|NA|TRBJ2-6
TGTGCCAGTAGTTTATGGCAGGGGACACATGCCCTCTCTGGGGCCAACGTCCTGACTTTC
CASSLWQGTHALSGANVLTF
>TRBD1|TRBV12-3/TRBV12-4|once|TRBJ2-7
TGTGCCAGCAGTCCCGGACAGGGGAACGAGCAGTACTTC
CASSPGQGNEQYF
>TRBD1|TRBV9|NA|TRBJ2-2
TGTGCCAGCAGCGAGACAGGGGTAGCAGGGGAGCTGTTTTTT
CASSETGVAGELFF
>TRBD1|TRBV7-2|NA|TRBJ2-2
TGTGCCAGCAGCTTAGTGAAGGGGGCTTCCGGGGAGCTGTTTTTT
CASSLVKGASGELFF
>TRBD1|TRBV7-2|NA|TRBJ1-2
TGTGCCAGCAGCTTAGTAGCCGCTCAGGGGGGAACCTTC
CASSLVAAQGGTF
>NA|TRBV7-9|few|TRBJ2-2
TGTGCCAGCAGCTCAGCCCGGACAGCGAACACCGGGGAGCTGTTTTTT
CASSSARTANTGELFF
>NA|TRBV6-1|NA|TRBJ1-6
TGTGCCAGCAGTGAGGTCAGACGGGGGGATTCACCCCTCCACTTT
CASSEVRRGDSPLHF
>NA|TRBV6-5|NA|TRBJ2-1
TGTGCCAGCACCACGGGGCAGGGGTACAATGAGCAGTTCTTC
CASTTGQGYNEQFF
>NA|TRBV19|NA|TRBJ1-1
TGTGCCAGTAGTACCTACATGGGGCGCACTGAAGCTTTCTTT
CASSTYMGRTEAFF